The T cell receptor beta chain under discussion was sequenced for a study of T-cell memory formation after mild COVID-19. Overall study context: The two donors had largely donor-specific TCR clusters.

In TCRdb, the 5' RACE reads were re-called with MiXCR into one record per CDR3 protein. The sample records around 450,000 distinct CDR3 sequences, about 20% being singletons. The CDR3 runs 13 residues. CDR1 SGHTA and CDR2 FQGTGA come from the germline V gene. Trimming left V 5 bases short and J 1 base short, with 8 bases between. Findings of the study overall: Day 15 to 85 contractors were CD4/CD8 balanced; later expanders leaned CD4+. A subset of responding clones appeared in pre-infection memory, suggesting cross-reactive memory joined.

This clonotype was detected a few times. Its antigen is as yet unknown. The specimen was PBMCs or a T cell subset sorted from them (not recorded which). This sequence originates from an adult woman who had mild COVID-19 (a few samples of this study predate the infection). Cell type and time point are not known. The chain is built from TRBV7-3 and TRBJ1-1; no clear D gene. CDR3 sequence: CASSLVKNTEAFF. CDR3 in DNA: TGTGCCAGCAGCCTAGTTAAGAACACTGAAGCTTTCTTT.